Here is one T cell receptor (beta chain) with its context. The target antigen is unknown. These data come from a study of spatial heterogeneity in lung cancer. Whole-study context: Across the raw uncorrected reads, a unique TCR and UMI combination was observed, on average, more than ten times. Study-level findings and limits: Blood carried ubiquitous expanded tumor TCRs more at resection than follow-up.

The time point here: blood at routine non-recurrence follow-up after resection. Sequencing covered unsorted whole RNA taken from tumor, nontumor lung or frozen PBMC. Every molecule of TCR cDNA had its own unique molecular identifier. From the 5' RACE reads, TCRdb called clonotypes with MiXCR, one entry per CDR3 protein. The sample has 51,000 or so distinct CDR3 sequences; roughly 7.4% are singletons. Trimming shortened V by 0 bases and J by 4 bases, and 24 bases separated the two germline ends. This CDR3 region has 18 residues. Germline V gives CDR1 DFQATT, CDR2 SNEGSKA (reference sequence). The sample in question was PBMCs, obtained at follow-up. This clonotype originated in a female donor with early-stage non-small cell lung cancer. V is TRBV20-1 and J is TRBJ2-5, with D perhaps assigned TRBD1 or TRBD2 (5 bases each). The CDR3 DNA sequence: TGCAGTGCTAGAGACTTCCGTGGACGACCCAATGGGGGAGAGACCCAGTACTTC. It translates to CSARDFRGRPNGGETQYF.